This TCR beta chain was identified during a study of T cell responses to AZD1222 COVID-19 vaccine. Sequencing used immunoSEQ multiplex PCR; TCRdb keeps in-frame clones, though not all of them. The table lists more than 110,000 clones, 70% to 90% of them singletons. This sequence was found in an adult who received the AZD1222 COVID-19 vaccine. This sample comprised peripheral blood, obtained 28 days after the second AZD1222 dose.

The CDR3 here is CASSLGQGASYGYTF. CDR3 DNA: TGCGCCAGCAGCTTGGGACAGGGGGCGAGCTATGGCTACACCTTC. This sequence joins TRBV5-1 and TRBJ1-2; 10 nucleotides match TRBD1. The CDR3 runs 15 residues. Unmatched junction bases numbered 3, after V lost 0 bases and J lost 4 bases. CDR1 is SGHRS, CDR2 YFSETQ, per germline.